Sequencing of this T cell receptor (beta chain) was carried out in a study of blood T cell repertoires in COVID-19. Turning to the study itself: Samples of COVID-19 (acute and convalescent) were obtained from the United States, Italy and Spain.

Sequencing was performed with immunoSEQ multiplex PCR; in TCRdb, only in-frame clones are kept and a portion is missing. The data hold 100,000 or so clones, with about 83% observed a single time. Germline V gene lookup returns CDR1 SGHRS and CDR2 YFSETQ. This CDR3 comprises 14 residues. Unmatched junction bases numbered 0, after V lost 0 bases and J lost 0 bases. The receptor was derived from a human donor in a cohort sampled during active COVID-19. The chain has TRBV5-1 and TRBJ2-7; TRBD1 agrees at 7 bases. Input material: peripheral blood. The CDR3 loop is CASSLDRGSYEQYF. The CDR3 bases are TGCGCCAGCAGCTTGGACAGGGGCTCCTACGAGCAGTACTTC.